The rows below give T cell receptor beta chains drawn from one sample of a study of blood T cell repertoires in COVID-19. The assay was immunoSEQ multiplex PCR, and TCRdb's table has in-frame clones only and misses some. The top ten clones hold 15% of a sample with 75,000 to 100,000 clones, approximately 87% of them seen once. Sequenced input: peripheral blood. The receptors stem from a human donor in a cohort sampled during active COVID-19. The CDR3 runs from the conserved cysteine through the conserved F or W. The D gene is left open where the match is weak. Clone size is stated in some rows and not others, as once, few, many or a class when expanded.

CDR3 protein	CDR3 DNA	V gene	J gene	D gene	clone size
CASSLAYLSSGANVLTF	TGCGCCAGCAGCTTGGCCTATCTGAGCTCTGGGGCCAACGTCCTGACTTTC	TRBV5-1	TRBJ2-6	NA	NA
CASSLATGFAFF	TGTGCCAGCAGTTTGGCGACAGGGTTTGCTTTCTTT	TRBV28	TRBJ1-1	TRBD1	once
CASSPGTGSYEQFF	TGTGCCAGCAGCCCCGGGACAGGGAGTTATGAGCAGTTCTTC	TRBV4-2	TRBJ2-1	TRBD1	NA
CASSLFSGGAVSDTQYF	TGCGCCAGCAGCTTGTTTAGCGGGGGGGCCGTTTCCGATACGCAGTATTTT	TRBV5-1	TRBJ2-3	TRBD2	NA
CASSQGGLVKDFTDTQYF	TGCGCCAGCAGCCAGGGGGGACTCGTCAAAGACTTCACAGATACGCAGTATTTT	TRBV4-1	TRBJ2-3	NA	NA
CARRSQGLFDGYTF	TGTGCCAGGCGGTCCCAGGGGTTATTCGATGGCTACACCTTC	TRBV2	TRBJ1-2	NA	NA
CASSDGQLDTEAFF	TGTGCCAGCAGCGATGGACAGCTAGACACTGAAGCTTTCTTT	TRBV9	TRBJ1-1	NA	NA
CASTPGISNQPQHF	TGTGCCAGCACACCGGGTATCAGCAATCAGCCCCAGCATTTT	TRBV9	TRBJ1-5	NA	few
CASSASRSGNTIYF	TGTGCCAGCAGTGCCAGTCGCTCTGGAAACACCATATATTTT	TRBV25-1	TRBJ1-3	NA	NA
CASSEGGYEQYF	TGTGCCAGCAGTGAGGGAGGGTACGAGCAGTACTTC	TRBV2	TRBJ2-7	TRBD2	few
CASSNLLGVGVNTGELFF	TGTGCCAGCAGCAACCTTTTGGGCGTGGGTGTAAACACCGGGGAGCTGTTTTTT	TRBV7-9	TRBJ2-2	NA	NA
CASSVTVASYGYTF	TGTGCCAGTAGTGTGACAGTAGCCTCCTATGGCTACACCTTC	TRBV19	TRBJ1-2	NA	NA
CASSVGGSTTNEKLFF	TGCGCCAGCAGCGTAGGGGGTTCGACAACTAATGAAAAACTGTTTTTT	TRBV5-1	TRBJ1-4	NA	NA
CASSLAARGNYNEQFF	TGCGCCAGCAGCTTGGCCGCCAGGGGAAACTACAATGAGCAGTTCTTC	TRBV5-1	TRBJ2-1	NA	NA
CASSLSGGLVEKLFF	TGTGCCAGCAGCCTCTCGGGAGGGTTGGTTGAAAAACTGTTTTTT	TRBV7-2	TRBJ1-4	NA	NA
CSASRGAYSNQPQHF	TGCAGTGCTAGTCGGGGAGCTTATAGCAATCAGCCCCAGCATTTT	TRBV20-1	TRBJ1-5	NA	NA
CASSPPLAGSSYEQYF	TGTGCCAGCTCACCACCTCTAGCGGGGAGCTCCTACGAGCAGTACTTC	TRBV18	TRBJ2-7	TRBD2	few
CASSRGTGSYGYTF	TGTGCCAGCAGTAGAGGGACAGGGTCCTATGGCTACACCTTC	TRBV28	TRBJ1-2	TRBD1	NA
CASSLDPLTGSPLHF	TGTGCCAGCAGCTTGGACCCTCTGACAGGCTCGCCCCTCCACTTT	TRBV5-4	TRBJ1-6	NA	NA
CASSEIGEPNEKLFF	TGTGCCAGCAGTGAAATCGGGGAACCTAATGAAAAACTGTTTTTT	TRBV6-1	TRBJ1-4	NA	NA
CAWSEAGVWSPLHF	TGTGCCTGGAGTGAAGCGGGGGTTTGGTCACCCCTCCACTTT	TRBV30	TRBJ1-6	NA	few
CASSIPGTGFRRAGELFF	TGTGCCAGTAGTATTCCCGGGACAGGGTTTCGGAGGGCCGGGGAGCTGTTTTTT	TRBV19	TRBJ2-2	TRBD1	NA
CASTGGDTIYF	TGTGCCAGCACCGGCGGGGACACCATATATTTT	TRBV7-9	TRBJ1-3	NA	few
CSVEAQDRAYGYTF	TGCAGCGTTGAAGCCCAGGACAGGGCCTATGGCTACACCTTC	TRBV29-1	TRBJ1-2	TRBD1	NA
CASSAGTSVYNEQFF	TGTGCCAGCAGTGCCGGGACTAGTGTTTACAATGAGCAGTTCTTC	TRBV6-4	TRBJ2-1	TRBD2	NA
CATSTPGQNTEAFF	TGTGCCACCAGCACCCCGGGACAGAACACTGAAGCTTTCTTT	TRBV15	TRBJ1-1	NA	NA
CASSLDFSPGLAHEQYF	TGCGCCAGCAGCTTGGACTTCTCTCCGGGACTAGCCCACGAGCAGTACTTC	TRBV5-1	TRBJ2-7	TRBD2	NA
CASSQESGRALYEQFF	TGCGCCAGCAGCCAAGAAAGCGGGAGGGCCCTCTATGAGCAGTTCTTC	TRBV4-3	TRBJ2-1	TRBD2	NA
CASSRGKMDYGYTF	TGTGCCAGCAGCAGGGGGAAGATGGACTATGGCTACACCTTC	TRBV3-1/TRBV3-2	TRBJ1-2	NA	NA
CASSFVSGSRYEQYF	TGTGCCAGCAGCTTTGTTTCTGGGAGCCGCTACGAGCAGTACTTC	TRBV7-2	TRBJ2-7	NA	NA
CASSYQETQYF	TGTGCCAGCAGTTACCAGGAGACCCAGTACTTC	TRBV6-5	TRBJ2-5	NA	NA
CASSIGVAGDSYEQYF	TGTGCCAGTAGTATAGGAGTAGCGGGGGATTCCTACGAGCAGTACTTC	TRBV19	TRBJ2-7	TRBD2	NA
CASTPRDYGYTF	TGTGCCAGCACACCCAGGGACTATGGCTACACCTTC	TRBV6-5	TRBJ1-2	NA	NA
CASSSPLADHYGYTF	TGTGCCAGCAGTTCACCCTTGGCAGATCACTATGGCTACACCTTC	TRBV6-5	TRBJ1-2	NA	NA
CAIATGSETQYF	TGTGCCATCGCGACAGGGTCCGAGACCCAGTACTTC	TRBV10-3	TRBJ2-5	TRBD1	NA
CASSYSSEEQFF	TGCGCCAGCAGCTACTCCTCGGAGGAGCAGTTCTTC	TRBV5-1	TRBJ2-1	NA	NA
CASSQPIAGGLFDEQFF	TGCGCCAGCAGCCAGCCTATAGCGGGAGGGCTTTTCGATGAGCAGTTCTTC	TRBV5-1	TRBJ2-1	TRBD2	NA
CASGIQGEAQHF	TGTGCCAGCGGAATACAGGGGGAGGCCCAGCATTTT	TRBV3-1/TRBV3-2	TRBJ1-5	TRBD1	once
CASGTAGNSYNEQFF	TGTGCCAGCGGAACAGCGGGGAACTCCTACAATGAGCAGTTCTTC	TRBV6-5	TRBJ2-1	TRBD2	NA
CSPGPGEQFF	TGCAGCCCGGGCCCAGGTGAGCAGTTCTTC	TRBV29-1	TRBJ2-1	NA	NA